The source of this T cell receptor beta chain is a study of shared clonotypes between healthy human individuals. The method was immunoSEQ multiplex PCR; TCRdb's version includes in-frame clones alone and lacks a portion of them. Of almost 750,000 clones listed, just under 75% are singletons. From germline, CDR1 is SEHNR and CDR2 FQNEAQ (reference sequence). J gave up 4 bases and V 4 bases, and 2 bases lay outside the gene matches. This CDR3 contains 14 residues. The rearrangement joins TRBV7-9 to TRBJ2-3; 10 positions match TRBD1. Sequencing input: memory CD4+ T cells sorted from blood. The subset denotes: CD45RA-negative fraction. This TCR was sampled from a woman between 25 and 40 years old in good health. The CDR3 loop reads CASSSGTGADTQYF. The DNA for the CDR3 is TGTGCCAGCAGCTCCGGGACAGGGGCAGATACGCAGTATTTT.